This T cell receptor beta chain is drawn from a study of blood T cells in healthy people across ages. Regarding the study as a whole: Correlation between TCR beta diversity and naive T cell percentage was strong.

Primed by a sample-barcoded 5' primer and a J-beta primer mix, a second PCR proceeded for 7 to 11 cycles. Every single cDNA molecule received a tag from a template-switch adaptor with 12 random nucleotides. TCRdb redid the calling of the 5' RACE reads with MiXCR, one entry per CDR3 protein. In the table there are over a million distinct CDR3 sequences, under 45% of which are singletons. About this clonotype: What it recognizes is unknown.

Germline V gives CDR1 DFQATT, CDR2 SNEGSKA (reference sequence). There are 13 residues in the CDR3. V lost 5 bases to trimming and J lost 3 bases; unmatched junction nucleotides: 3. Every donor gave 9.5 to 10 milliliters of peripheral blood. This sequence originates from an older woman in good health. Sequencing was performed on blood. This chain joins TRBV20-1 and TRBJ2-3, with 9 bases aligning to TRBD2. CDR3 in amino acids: CSAVAGVTDTQYF. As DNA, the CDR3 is TGCAGTGCTGTAGCGGGAGTTACAGATACGCAGTATTTT.